The 19 T cell receptor beta chains below all came from one sample that was sequenced in a study of T cell responses to AZD1222 COVID-19 vaccine. Profiled with immunoSEQ multiplex PCR; TCRdb holds only in-frame clones, not every one. The data show 150,000 or so clones, with about 90% seen just once and about 4% held by the top ten. The specimen comprised peripheral blood, sampled 28 days after the second AZD1222 dose. These receptors all stem from an adult who received the AZD1222 COVID-19 vaccine.

The genes are TRBV3-1 (or the pseudogene TRBV3-2) and TRBJ1-3, with 9 positions matching TRBD1. Trimming at V came to 4 bases and at J to 5 bases, leaving 3 bases not matched to a gene. The CDR3 sequence is 14 residues long. Germline V lookup: CDR1 LGHDT, CDR2 YNNKEL (reference sequence). The CDR3 reads CASSRGQGRNTIYF. The CDR3 bases are TGTGCCAGCAGCCGGGGACAGGGCAGAAACACCATATATTTT.

V usage is TRBV5-1 and J usage is TRBJ2-3; no definite D call. Germline values: CDR1 SGHRS, CDR2 YFSETQ. Trimming shortened V by 0 bases and J by 1 base, and 3 bases separated the two germline ends. The CDR3 sequence is 13 residues long. CDR3 in DNA: TGCGCCAGCAGCTTGGGACGCACAGATACGCAGTATTTT. Amino acids: CASSLGRTDTQYF.

This chain joins TRBV14 and TRBJ2-1, with D tentatively TRBD2 (6 bases). The CDR3 sequence is 17 residues long. Trimming took 4 bases from V and 5 from J, leaving 21 bases between them. Germline CDR1 SGHDN, CDR2 FVKESK. CDR3 coding DNA: TGTGCCAGCAGCCGTTCGTACCGGGGGAGAAGGCACAATGAGCAGTTCTTC. Protein sequence: CASSRSYRGRRHNEQFF. The full variable domain, rest sourced from reference TRBV14 and TRBJ2-1, is EAGVTQFPSHSVIEKGQTVTLRCDPISGHDNLYWYRRVMGKEIKFLLHFVKESKQDESGMPNNRFLAERTGGTYSTLKVQPAELEDSGVYFCASSRSYRGRRHNEQFFGPGTRLTVL.

V is TRBV6-6 and J is TRBJ1-2; 10 bases agree with TRBD1. CDR3 size: 14 residues. Unmatched junction bases numbered 8, after V lost 5 bases and J lost 8 bases. Germline V lookup: CDR1 MNHNY, CDR2 SVGAGI (reference sequence). CDR3 DNA: TGTGCCAGCAGTCCCGGGACAGGGGTCGGGGGCTACACCTTC. Protein: CASSPGTGVGGYTF.

The genes are TRBV3-1 (or the pseudogene TRBV3-2) and TRBJ1-4; no reliable D call. The CDR3 is 14 amino acids. The ends were cut back, 4 bases at V and 9 bases at J, with 15 bases in the middle. Germline V gene lookup returns CDR1 LGHDT and CDR2 YNNKEL (reference sequence). The CDR3 loop reads CASSPLSGIQKLFF. The CDR3 DNA reads as TGTGCCAGCAGCCCACTCTCGGGGATCCAAAAACTGTTTTTT.

The V gene is TRBV25-1, the J gene TRBJ1-2; 8 bases map to TRBD1. Germline CDR1 MGHDK, CDR2 SYGVNS. Trimming at V came to 2 bases and at J to 0 bases, leaving 11 bases not matched to a gene. This CDR3 contains 18 residues. CDR3: CASSENRDRTFANYGYTF. CDR3 DNA sequence: TGTGCCAGCAGTGAAAACCGGGACAGGACCTTCGCTAACTATGGCTACACCTTC.

The rearrangement joins TRBV30 to TRBJ2-7; no firm D call. Trimming shortened V by 1 base and J by 5 bases, and 9 bases separated the two germline ends. The CDR3 spans 12 residues. Germline values: CDR1 GTSNPN, CDR2 SVGIG (reference sequence). The CDR3 DNA reads TGTGCCTGGAGTGGTGGATCCGACGAGCAGTACTTC. Its translation: CAWSGGSDEQYF.

V and J are TRBV7-9 and TRBJ2-3; D is possibly TRBD1 (5 bases). V dropped 3 bases and J dropped 3 bases, with 10 bases sitting between them. This CDR3 is 14 amino acids long. Germline CDR1 reads SEHNR; CDR2 reads FQNEAQ (reference sequence). The CDR3 nucleotides read TGTGCCAGCAGCTTGAGTCAGGGAACAGATACGCAGTATTTT. Protein sequence: CASSLSQGTDTQYF.

The chain combines TRBV9 with TRBJ1-6; possible D gene TRBD1, 5 bases. The CDR3 length is 14 residues. V was trimmed by 0 bases and J by 10 bases, leaving 11 bases between them. Per germline, CDR1 SGDLS and CDR2 YYNGEE. CDR3 sequence: CASSVDGGRSPLHF. CDR3 nucleotide sequence: TGTGCCAGCAGCGTAGATGGGGGTAGGTCACCCCTCCACTTT.

The chain carries TRBV9 and TRBJ2-1, with 9 bases fitting TRBD2. Germline V lookup: CDR1 SGDLS, CDR2 YYNGEE. J gave up 7 bases and V 0 bases, and 11 bases lay outside the gene matches. CDR3 length: 17 amino acids. The CDR3 nucleotides are TGTGCCAGCAGCGTAGGTGGCTCCGCGGGAGGGGTGAATGAGCAGTTCTTC. Translated, it gives CASSVGGSAGGVNEQFF.

The chain couples TRBV7-6 to TRBJ2-1; TRBD2 aligns across 9 bases. The CDR3 totals 19 residues. V shed 0 bases, J shed 0 bases, and the junction held 9 bases outside the gene matches. Per the germline V gene, CDR1 is SGHVS and CDR2 is FNYEAQ. The CDR3 DNA reads TGTGCCAGCAGCTTAGCGGCGGGAGGGCCTGGAAGCTCCTACAATGAGCAGTTCTTC. Translated, it gives CASSLAAGGPGSSYNEQFF.

V gene TRBV18 combines with J gene TRBJ1-5; 12 bases are shared with TRBD1. The germline V gene encodes CDR1 KGHSH and CDR2 LQKENI. The J segment lost 0 bases and the V segment lost 2 bases, leaving 5 bases of the junction unmatched. The length of the CDR3 is 18 residues. The CDR3 DNA follows: TGTGCCAGCTCACCAACCGGGACAGGGGGCTCTAGCAATCAGCCCCAGCATTTT. This translates into CASSPTGTGGSSNQPQHF.

The chain uses TRBV15 and TRBJ2-5; unclear D gene. The germline gives CDR1 LNHNV, CDR2 YYDKDF (reference sequence). CDR3 length: 15 residues. V was clipped by 8 bases and J by 5 bases, with 21 bases between them. CDR3 sequence: CATALAAEAVETQYF. For the CDR3, the DNA is TGTGCCACCGCGCTCGCGGCCGAAGCCGTTGAGACCCAGTACTTC.

V gene TRBV4-2 combines with J gene TRBJ1-6; 7 nucleotides align to TRBD1. This CDR3 is built from 15 residues. Germline trimming cut 4 bases from V and 5 bases from J; bases unmatched to any gene: 5. Looked up from germline, CDR1 is LGHNA and CDR2 is YNFKEQ. The CDR3 DNA reads TGTGCCAGCAGCCCGGGGACAGTCAATAATTCACCCCTCCACTTT. Translation gives CASSPGTVNNSPLHF.

This chain joins TRBV21-1 and TRBJ2-5. TRBV21-1 is flagged as a pseudogene. CDR3 length: 17 residues. As DNA, the CDR3 is TGTGCCAGCAGCAAAGGTAGGGCAGTCGGGTACCAAGAGACCCAGTACTTC. Its translation: CASSKGRAVGYQETQYF.

The chain uses TRBV10-3 and TRBJ1-1; 8 bases fit TRBD1. The CDR3 sequence is 14 residues long. Per germline, CDR1 ENHRY and CDR2 SYGVKD. Trimming removed 6 bases from V and 4 bases from J; junction bases left unmatched: 7. The CDR3 DNA is TGTGCCATCAGATTGACAGGGGCTCCCACTGAAGCTTTCTTT. Encoded protein: CAIRLTGAPTEAFF.

J is TRBJ2-2 and V is TRBV27, with a tentative D call TRBD1 (5 bases). V shed 4 bases and J shed 5 bases, with 11 bases lying between them. CDR1 and CDR2 from the germline V gene are MNHEY and SMNVEV (reference sequence). The CDR3 is made up of 14 amino acids. The CDR3 DNA is TGTGCCAGCAGTTGGGGCGCCGGAACCGGGGAGCTGTTTTTT. Its translation: CASSWGAGTGELFF.

V usage is TRBV9 and J usage is TRBJ2-7; 14 bases are shared with TRBD2. This CDR3 contains 15 residues. Trimming took 3 bases from V and 6 from J; bases not matched to a gene: 5. From germline, CDR1 is SGDLS and CDR2 YYNGEE. CDR3 amino acids: CASSGPGLAGVEQYF. In DNA form, the CDR3 reads TGTGCCAGCAGCGGGCCGGGACTAGCGGGAGTCGAGCAGTACTTC.

The chain joins TRBV5-1 to TRBJ2-1, with 9 positions matching TRBD2. Germline CDR1 is SGHRS and CDR2 is YFSETQ. The CDR3 is 20 amino acids. J gave up 3 bases and V 0 bases, and 16 bases lay outside the gene matches. CDR3 sequence (DNA): TGCGCCAGCAGCTTGGAGATCATTAGCGGGAGTTACGTTGGCTACAATGAGCAGTTCTTC. Amino acid sequence: CASSLEIISGSYVGYNEQFF.